The 10 T cell receptor beta chains given below trace back to one sample, sequenced in a study of blood T cell repertoires in COVID-19. Sequencing was performed with immunoSEQ multiplex PCR; in TCRdb, only in-frame clones are kept and a portion is missing. Among about 220,000 clones, 82% were seen once, and the ten largest hold 5.2%. The sequencing input was peripheral blood. All receptors derive from a woman in her seventies with COVID-19, enrolled during active disease.

The rearrangement joins TRBV5-1 to TRBJ1-1; 7 bases map to TRBD1. With 1 base clipped from V and 2 bases from J, the junction kept 2 bases outside the gene matches. This CDR3 spans 14 amino acids. Germline CDR1 reads SGHRS; CDR2 reads YFSETQ. For the CDR3, the DNA is TGCGCCAGCAGCTTGTCAGGGGGAAACACTGAAGCTTTCTTT. Residues: CASSLSGGNTEAFF. Full variable domain (missing parts from reference TRBV5-1 and TRBJ1-1): KAGVTQTPRYLIKTRGQQVTLSCSPISGHRSVSWYQQTPGQGLQFLFEYFSETQRNKGNFPGRFSGRQFSNSRSEMNVSTLELGDSALYLCASSLSGGNTEAFFGQGTRLTVV.

V gene TRBV19 combines with J gene TRBJ2-1; 11 bases match TRBD2. The germline CDR1 and CDR2 sequences are LNHDA and SQIVND (reference sequence). The V gene end was trimmed by 6 bases and the J gene end by 5 bases; junction bases not matched to a gene: 3. The CDR3 extends over 14 amino acids. Here the CDR3 DNA reads TGTGCCAGTAGGGGGGGACTAGCGGACAATGAGCAGTTCTTC. This gives the protein CASRGGLADNEQFF. The variable domain in full, with the rest retrieved from reference TRBV19 and TRBJ2-1, is DGGITQSPKYLFRKEGQNVTLSCEQNLNHDAMYWYRQDPGQGLRLIYYSQIVNDFQKGDIAEGYSVSREKKESFPLTVTSAQKNPTAFYLCASRGGLADNEQFFGPGTRLTVL.

J is TRBJ1-5 and V is TRBV3-1 (or the pseudogene TRBV3-2); D not resolved. V was cut by 4 bases and J by 0 bases, with 7 bases left in between. The CDR3 runs 14 residues. Germline lookup yields CDR1 LGHDT and CDR2 YNNKEL (reference sequence). CDR3: CASSLSNSNQPQHF. CDR3 bases: TGTGCCAGCAGCCTGTCAAATAGCAATCAGCCCCAGCATTTT.

The J gene is TRBJ2-5, the V gene TRBV3-1 (or the pseudogene TRBV3-2); 7 positions match TRBD2. Germline V gene data show CDR1 as LGHDT and CDR2 as YNNKEL (reference sequence). The J segment lost 7 bases and the V segment lost 4 bases, leaving 15 bases of the junction unmatched. The CDR3 contains 16 residues. The CDR3 sequence: CASSPSLAGPGGTQYF. CDR3 coding DNA: TGTGCCAGCAGCCCCTCCTTGGCGGGACCGGGGGGGACCCAGTACTTC.

The chain is built from TRBV7-7 and TRBJ2-1; the D gene is possibly TRBD2 (6 bases). The CDR3 length is 13 residues. V was cut by 5 bases and J by 3 bases, with 8 bases left in between. Germline values: CDR1 SSHAT, CDR2 FNYEAQ (reference sequence). The CDR3 here is CASSPDYYNEQFF. In DNA, the CDR3 is TGTGCCAGCAGCCCGGACTACTACAATGAGCAGTTCTTC.

The chain carries TRBV11-2 and TRBJ2-2; TRBD2 is a possible D gene (6 bases). This CDR3 spans 16 amino acids. V was cut by 5 bases and J by 0 bases, with 13 bases left in between. The germline gives CDR1 SGHAT, CDR2 FQNNGV. The CDR3: CASSRQTGANTGELFF. The CDR3 coding sequence is TGTGCCAGCAGCCGCCAGACGGGAGCGAACACCGGGGAGCTGTTTTTT.

The chain uses TRBV24-1 and TRBJ1-2, with unresolved D. The V and J ends lost 3 bases and 5 bases respectively, with 6 bases between them. Germline CDR1 and CDR2: KGHDR and SFDVKD. CDR3 size: 12 residues. The CDR3 protein is CATSDEVYGYTF. In DNA form, the CDR3 reads TGTGCCACCAGTGATGAGGTTTATGGCTACACCTTC.

The J gene is TRBJ2-1, the V gene TRBV27, with 11 bases identical to TRBD2. The CDR3 has 17 residues. The junction had 7 bases not matched to a gene; V was cut back by 2 bases and J by 4 bases. The germline V gene encodes CDR1 MNHEY and CDR2 SMNVEV (reference sequence). The CDR3 nucleotides are TGTGCCAGCAGTTTAGAAAGACTAGCGGGAATTTACAATGAGCAGTTCTTC. Translation gives CASSLERLAGIYNEQFF.

The genes are TRBV5-4 and TRBJ2-1; 12 bases align to TRBD2. The CDR3 covers 15 residues. The junction had 5 bases not matched to a gene; V was cut back by 3 bases and J by 7 bases. In germline, CDR1 is SGHNT, CDR2 YYREEE (reference sequence). The chain's CDR3 is CASSSSGRDANEQFF. Here the CDR3 DNA reads TGTGCCAGCAGCTCTAGCGGGAGGGATGCGAATGAGCAGTTCTTC. Filled out from reference TRBV5-4 and TRBJ2-1, the complete variable domain reads ETGVTQSPTHLIKTRGQQVTLRCSSQSGHNTVSWYQQALGQGPQFIFQYYREEENGRGNFPPRFSGLQFPNYSSELNVNALELDDSALYLCASSSSGRDANEQFFGPGTRLTVL.

This clone was counted at least ten times. This chain links TRBV11-2 with TRBJ2-3; 8 bases are a match to TRBD2. Germline V gene lookup returns CDR1 SGHAT and CDR2 FQNNGV. After removal of 3 bases from V and 10 bases from J, the junction contained 6 bases not matched to a gene. The CDR3 loop spans 13 amino acids. For the CDR3, the DNA is TGTGCCAGCAGCTTGGAGGGACTAGTCGCGCAGTATTTT. It translates to CASSLEGLVAQYF.